This paragraph reports one T cell receptor (beta chain). Its antigen is as yet unknown. The CDR3 runs 15 residues. Germline V gene data show CDR1 as SGDLS and CDR2 as YYNGEE. With 4 bases removed from V and 2 bases from J, the gap between germline ends came to 15 bases. The sample comes from a study of OX40 agonist ivuxolimab in advanced cancers. About the research overall: Three patients, one with hepatocellular carcinoma and two with cutaneous melanoma, responded partially.

Clones were sequenced by immunoSEQ multiplex PCR, and TCRdb holds only the in-frame ones, with some missing. The sample contains some 75,000 clones, approximately 84% of which appear only once. Systemic immunosuppression or autoimmune disease history was grounds to exclude patients. General study results and limits: CD4+ and CD8+ blood T cells expanded clonally by week 6 at 0.1 to 3.0 mg/kg.

The sequenced sample was CD4+ or CD8+ T cells sorted from blood, obtained in a trial of the OX40 agonist ivuxolimab. The sequence came from an adult with an advanced solid tumor such as melanoma, head and neck, liver or kidney cancer. V is TRBV9 and J is TRBJ1-1; D is unclear. CDR3 residues: CASSHKNGANTEAFF. CDR3 nucleotides: TGTGCCAGCAGCCACAAAAACGGAGCCAACACTGAAGCTTTCTTT.